These 23 T cell receptor beta chains were all obtained from the same sample, sequenced in a study of T cell clonality in common variable immunodeficiency. Study-wide results and limits: Reportedly, TCR beta sequences from common variable immunodeficiency showed fewer deletions and N-nucleotide insertions.

Only in-frame clones appear in the TCRdb table, and some are missing; sequencing was by immunoSEQ multiplex PCR. The sample presents about 25,000 clones, none singletons. These receptors have no identified antigens. Input material: peripheral blood mononuclear cells. The receptors here all came from a human donor with common variable immunodeficiency.

Concerning this clone: The read is 3 residues too short to cover the CDR3 end, so that end is filled in from the germline J gene. The genes are TRBV30 and TRBJ2-7; 9 bases map to TRBD2. Germline loops: CDR1 GTSNPN, CDR2 SVGIG (reference sequence). The junction had 3 bases not matched to a gene; V was cut back by 0 bases and J by 6 bases. The CDR3 runs to 13 residues. The sequenced CDR3 bases are TGTGCCTGGAGTGTGGGTAGCGGGAGCGAG. Amino acids: CAWSVGSGSE. The CDR3, in full, reads CAWSVGSGSEQYF.

A few counts support this clone. The read falls 3 residues short of the CDR3 end, and the missing part is taken from the germline J gene. The chain joins TRBV7-7 to TRBJ2-7; tentative D call: TRBD2 (6 bases). With 1 base removed from V and 1 base from J, the gap between germline ends came to 14 bases. This CDR3 region has 16 residues. CDR1 is SSHAT, CDR2 FNYEAQ, per germline (reference sequence). CDR3 DNA (partial): TGTGCCAGCAGCTTAGAGCCGGCTAGCGAGTCCTACGAG. Encoded protein: CASSLEPASESYE. In full, the CDR3 is CASSLEPASESYEQYF. The full variable domain, completed using reference TRBV7-7 and TRBJ2-7, is GAGVSQSPRYKVTKRGQDVTLRCDPISSHATLYWYQQALGQGPEFLTYFNYEAQPDKSGLPSDRFSAERPEGSISTLTIQRTEQRDSAMYRCASSLEPASESYEQYFGPGTRLTVT.

A remark on this clone: The read terminates 3 residues ahead of where the CDR3 ends, so the germline J gene completes it. V is TRBV29-1 and J is TRBJ2-5; 8 bases align to TRBD1. From germline, CDR1 is SQVTM and CDR2 ANQGSEA. The CDR3 is made up of 15 amino acids. With 6 bases clipped from V and 7 bases from J, the junction kept 16 bases outside the gene matches. CDR3 in amino acids: CSVPFTQGGKGTQYF. The part of the CDR3 DNA that was read is TGCAGCGTGCCATTTACACAGGGGGGCAAGGGGACC.

With respect to this clone: The read ends 3 residues early relative to the CDR3; the germline J gene fills the gap. V gene TRBV6-1 combines with J gene TRBJ1-1; no reliable D call. CDR3 length equals 15 residues. Between the trimmed V and J ends, which lost 3 bases and 1 base, there was a span of 12 bases. From germline, CDR1 is MNHNS and CDR2 SASEGT. The CDR3 protein is CASSDKFLWNTEAFF. Partial CDR3 DNA: TGTGCCAGCAGTGATAAATTTTTGTGGAACACTGAA.

This clone was detected a few times. Read sequence stops 3 residues before the CDR3 end, and the germline J gene provides the missing end. The V and J genes are TRBV4-2 and TRBJ2-7; TRBD2 matches at 12 bases. CDR3 length equals 17 residues. Germline lookup yields CDR1 LGHNA and CDR2 YNFKEQ. V lost 4 bases to trimming and J lost 1 base; unmatched junction nucleotides: 8. Partial CDR3 DNA: TGTGCCAGCAGCCGACCCGGTGGACTAGCGGGATCCTACGAG. It is translated as CASSRPGGLAGSYE. The whole CDR3 is CASSRPGGLAGSYEQYF.

This clone was detected only a few times. The CDR3 goes on 3 residues after the read ends, and that part is filled in from the germline J gene. The chain employs TRBV30 and TRBJ2-1, with 10 bases identical to TRBD2. Germline V gene sequence: CDR1 GTSNPN, CDR2 SVGIG (reference sequence). There are 14 residues in the CDR3. The junction had 7 bases not matched to a gene; V was cut back by 2 bases and J by 9 bases. The CDR3 is CAWSTGLAGGEQFF. CDR3 bases read: TGTGCCTGGAGTACTGGGTTAGCGGGAGGTGAG.

This clone has at least ten counts. The read terminates 3 residues before the CDR3 end, so the remaining end is supplied by the germline J gene. The gene calls are TRBV18 and TRBJ2-1; 7 bases align to TRBD1. V shed 5 bases, J shed 0 bases, and the junction held 7 bases outside the gene matches. The CDR3 extends over 16 amino acids. Germline CDR1 is KGHSH and CDR2 is LQKENI. The CDR3 loop is CASSSEQGSSYNEQFF. The sequenced part of the CDR3 DNA is TGTGCCAGCTCATCCGAACAGGGGAGCTCCTACAATGAG.

This clone has just a few counts. The missing CDR3 end, 3 residues past where the read stops, is filled in from the germline J gene. The J gene is TRBJ2-7, the V gene TRBV5-4; 7 positions agree with TRBD2. Germline V CDR1 and CDR2: SGHNT, YYREEE (reference sequence). Trimming took 4 bases from V and 0 from J; bases not matched to a gene: 7. The CDR3 consists of 15 residues. The CDR3 sequence: CASSRDYLYSYEQYF. The DNA read from the CDR3 is TGTGCCAGCAGCCGGGACTACCTGTACTCCTACGAG.

A word on this clone: The sequence runs out 3 residues before the end of the CDR3; the remainder is reconstructed from the germline J gene. This chain joins TRBV7-2 and TRBJ1-2; 12 nucleotides line up with TRBD1. The length of the CDR3 is 15 residues. Losses at the gene ends were 5 bases for V and 7 bases for J; bases not matched to a gene: 8. Germline assignment: CDR1 SGHTA and CDR2 FQGNSA. CDR3 DNA (partial): TGTGCCAGCAGCCAAGGGACAGGGGGCATAGGTGGC. Protein: CASSQGTGGIGG. The whole CDR3 sequence reads CASSQGTGGIGGYTF.

This clone was found a few times. CDR3 DNA, as far as it was read: TGTGCCAGCAGCTTAAACCCAGGTCCCTACGAG. Its translation: CASSLNPGPYE. The whole CDR3 sequence is CASSLNPGPYEQYF. This chain uses TRBV7-3 with TRBJ2-7, with D unresolved. The read ends 3 residues early relative to the CDR3; the germline J gene fills the gap. CDR3 length: 14 amino acids. Between the trimmed V and J ends, which lost 1 base and 2 bases, there was a span of 9 bases. CDR1 is SGHTA and CDR2 is FQGTGA in the germline V gene. Complete variable domain (other parts from reference TRBV7-3 and TRBJ2-7): GAGVSQTPSNKVTEKGKYVELRCDPISGHTALYWYRQSLGQGPEFLIYFQGTGAADDSGLPNDRFFAVRPEGSVSTLKIQRTERGDSAVYLCASSLNPGPYEQYFGPGTRLTVT.

This clone appeared a few times. The CDR3 extends 3 residues past the end of the read, so its final part is completed from the germline J gene. J is TRBJ2-5 and V is TRBV11-2, with 12 bases fitting TRBD2. This CDR3 is built from 15 residues. V shed 3 bases and J 5 bases; nucleotides not matched to a gene: 4. In germline, CDR1 is SGHAT, CDR2 FQNNGV. CDR3 DNA, as far as it was read: TGTGCCAGCAGCTTGACTAGCGGGAGTAGGGAGACC. Protein sequence: CASSLTSGSRET. The entire CDR3 protein is CASSLTSGSRETQYF.

This clone appeared many times. Incomplete CDR3 DNA: TGTGCCAGCAGCCCACGACTAAGCGGTGAG. It is translated as CASSPRLSGE. The CDR3 as a whole reads CASSPRLSGEQFF. The chain links TRBV7-3 to TRBJ2-1; the D gene is possibly TRBD2 (5 bases). The CDR3 end falls 3 residues outside the read, so it is completed with the germline J gene. The CDR3 totals 13 residues. Germline V gene data show CDR1 as SGHTA and CDR2 as FQGTGA. Trimming took off 5 bases at V and 9 bases at J, with 14 bases between the two ends.

This clone has just a few counts. The read stops 3 residues short of the end of the CDR3; the missing end is completed from the germline J gene. V gene TRBV30 combines with J gene TRBJ2-5, with D perhaps TRBD1 (6 bases). In germline, CDR1 is GTSNPN, CDR2 SVGIG (reference sequence). The V gene lost 4 bases and the J gene lost 4 bases, with 22 bases spanning the gap. There are 16 residues in the CDR3. The CDR3 here is CAWTPRRGGSGETQYF. The covered CDR3 bases are TGTGCCTGGACACCCCGACGAGGGGGAAGTGGAGAGACC.

As to this clone: The read falls 3 residues short of the CDR3 end, and the missing part is taken from the germline J gene. This chain connects TRBV5-1 to TRBJ1-2, with D possibly being TRBD1 (5 bases). V dropped 0 bases and J dropped 7 bases, with 13 bases sitting between them. The germline CDR1 and CDR2 sequences are SGHRS and YFSETQ. This CDR3 spans 14 amino acids. CDR3 DNA (partial): TGCGCCAGCAGCTTGGATTCAGGGCGGAGTGGC. It specifies CASSLDSGRSG. The entire CDR3 protein reads CASSLDSGRSGYTF.

This clone was seen a handful of times. The CDR3 end lies 3 residues beyond the end of the read and is filled in from the germline J gene. The rearrangement uses TRBV19 and TRBJ2-5; possibly TRBD1 for D (6 bases). Germline V CDR1 and CDR2: LNHDA, SQIVND (reference sequence). This CDR3 comprises 15 residues. V lost 5 bases to trimming and J lost 4 bases, with 17 bases between them. The sequenced part of the CDR3 DNA is TGTGCCAGTAGTCCCACGAGGACAGCCTTAGAGACC. Translating gives CASSPTRTALET. The entire CDR3 protein is CASSPTRTALETQYF.

On this clone: From the germline J gene comes the end of the CDR3, since the read stops 3 residues before it. The V gene is TRBV10-2, the J gene TRBJ1-2; D is possibly TRBD1 (5 bases). The V gene's germline CDR1 is WSHSY and CDR2 SAAADI. The CDR3 loop spans 13 amino acids. V lost 4 bases, J lost 1 base, and 7 bases lay in between. CDR3 sequence reads: CASSAGGNYGYTF. The CDR3 DNA, read in part, is TGCGCCAGCAGTGCCGGGGGTAACTATGGC.

This clone appeared a few times. The sequenced fragment ends 3 residues before the CDR3 boundary, so the rest is inferred from the germline J gene. V is TRBV11-2 and J is TRBJ2-1, with 12 bases aligning to TRBD2. CDR1 is SGHAT, CDR2 FQNNGV, per germline. The CDR3 sequence is 15 residues long. V lost 7 bases to trimming and J lost 7 bases; unmatched junction nucleotides: 8. The CDR3 reads CASTQTSGSSNEQFF. The sequenced CDR3 bases are TGTGCCAGCACCCAGACTAGCGGGAGTTCAAATGAG.

In the case of this clone: The CDR3 end falls 3 residues outside the read, so it is completed with the germline J gene. The chain employs TRBV18 and TRBJ1-1; TRBD1 matches 11 bases. Unmatched junction bases numbered 5, after V lost 6 bases and J lost 5 bases. The length of the CDR3 is 14 residues. Germline assignment: CDR1 KGHSH and CDR2 LQKENI. CDR3: CASSPDRGHTEAFF. CDR3 DNA, as far as it was read: TGTGCCAGCTCGCCGGACAGGGGGCATACTGAA.

As to this clone: The CDR3 extends 3 residues past the end of the read, so its final part is completed from the germline J gene. The chain combines TRBV30 with TRBJ2-7; the D call may be TRBD1 or TRBD2 (5 bases each). The CDR3 is 13 amino acids. CDR1 is GTSNPN and CDR2 is SVGIG in the germline V gene (reference sequence). Deletions cut 4 bases from V and 6 bases from J, with 16 bases between. This CDR3 is CAWTRRVRGEQYF. The sequenced CDR3 bases are TGTGCCTGGACGCGCAGGGTGAGGGGCGAG.

Sample share makes this clone medium-sized (0.01 to 0.1%). The read halts 3 residues ahead of the CDR3 end, with the missing end drawn from the germline J gene. The J gene is TRBJ2-4, the V gene TRBV20-1; 7 bases line up with TRBD1. The CDR3 is 14 amino acids. Germline-derived CDR1 and CDR2 are DFQATT and SNEGSKA (reference sequence). The J segment lost 6 bases and the V segment lost 6 bases, leaving 11 bases of the junction unmatched. The CDR3 is CSAGPQGVGNIQYF. The part of the CDR3 DNA that was read is TGCAGTGCCGGCCCGCAGGGGGTTGGAAACATT.

This clone appeared a few times. The chain's CDR3 is CASSTLTSGNNEQFF. The CDR3 bases that were read are TGTGCCAGCAGCACCCTGACTAGCGGGAACAATGAG. V usage is TRBV7-9 and J usage is TRBJ2-1, with 11 bases fitting TRBD2. The sequenced fragment ends 3 residues before the CDR3 boundary, so the rest is inferred from the germline J gene. With V trimmed by 5 bases and J by 5 bases, 5 bases remained unmatched. The CDR3 extends over 15 amino acids. Germline lookup yields CDR1 SEHNR and CDR2 FQNEAQ (reference sequence).

This clone was recorded at least ten times. The read terminates 3 residues before the CDR3 end, so the remaining end is supplied by the germline J gene. V gene TRBV19 combines with J gene TRBJ1-2, with 8 positions matching TRBD1. V lost 3 bases to trimming and J lost 1 base; unmatched junction nucleotides: 13. Looked up from germline, CDR1 is LNHDA and CDR2 is SQIVND (reference sequence). The CDR3 loop spans 18 amino acids. The CDR3 is CASSMTGQGAFFNYGYTF. Incomplete CDR3 DNA: TGTGCCAGTAGTATGACCGGACAGGGCGCATTTTTTAACTATGGC.

In regard to this clone: The read is 3 residues too short to cover the CDR3 end, so that end is filled in from the germline J gene. The chain is built from TRBV7-9 and TRBJ1-2; a weak D match, TRBD1 (5 bases). Germline V gene sequence: CDR1 SEHNR, CDR2 FQNEAQ (reference sequence). CDR3 length: 13 amino acids. V lost 3 bases, J lost 2 bases, and 7 bases lay in between. The part of the CDR3 DNA that was read is TGTGCCAGCAGCTTGGGACTGAACTATGGC. Its translation: CASSLGLNYG. The entire CDR3 reads CASSLGLNYGYTF.